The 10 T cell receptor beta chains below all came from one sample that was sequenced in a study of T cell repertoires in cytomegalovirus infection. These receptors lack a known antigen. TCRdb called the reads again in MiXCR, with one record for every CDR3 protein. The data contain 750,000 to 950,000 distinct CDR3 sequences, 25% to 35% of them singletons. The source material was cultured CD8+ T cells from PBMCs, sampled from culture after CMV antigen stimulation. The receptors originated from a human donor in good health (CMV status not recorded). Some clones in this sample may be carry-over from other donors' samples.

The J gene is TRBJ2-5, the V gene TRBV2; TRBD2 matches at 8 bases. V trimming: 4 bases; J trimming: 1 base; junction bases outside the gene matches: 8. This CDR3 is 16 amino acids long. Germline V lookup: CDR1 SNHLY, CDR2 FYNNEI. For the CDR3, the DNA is TGTGCCAGCAGTGGGAGTAGCGGGGTTTTCCAAGAGACCCAGTACTTC. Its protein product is CASSGSSGVFQETQYF.

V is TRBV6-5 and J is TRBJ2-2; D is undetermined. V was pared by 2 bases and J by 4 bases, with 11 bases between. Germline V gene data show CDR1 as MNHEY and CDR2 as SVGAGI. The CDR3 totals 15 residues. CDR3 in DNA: TGTGCCAGCAGTTACGGGCAGTTGGGCACCGGGGAGCTGTTTTTT. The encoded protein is CASSYGQLGTGELFF.

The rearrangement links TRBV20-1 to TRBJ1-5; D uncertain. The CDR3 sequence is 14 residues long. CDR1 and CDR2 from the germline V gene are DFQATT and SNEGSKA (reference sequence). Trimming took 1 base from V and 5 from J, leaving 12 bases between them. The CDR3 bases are TGCAGTGCTAGAGCCGGTTATGGCGATCAGCCCCAGCATTTT. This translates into CSARAGYGDQPQHF.

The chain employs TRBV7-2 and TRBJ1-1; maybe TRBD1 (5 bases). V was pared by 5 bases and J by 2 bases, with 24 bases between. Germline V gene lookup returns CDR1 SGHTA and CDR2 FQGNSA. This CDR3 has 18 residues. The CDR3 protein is CASSPVASDSLPNTEAFF. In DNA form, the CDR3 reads TGTGCCAGCAGCCCAGTCGCGTCCGACAGTCTCCCTAACACTGAAGCTTTCTTT.

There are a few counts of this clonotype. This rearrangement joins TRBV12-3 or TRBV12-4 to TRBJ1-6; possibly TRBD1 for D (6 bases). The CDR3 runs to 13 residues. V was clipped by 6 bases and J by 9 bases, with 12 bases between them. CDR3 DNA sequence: TGTGCCAGCAGCCCAAGGGGGAGTTCACCCCTCCACTTT. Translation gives CASSPRGSSPLHF.

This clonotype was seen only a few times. The CDR3 loop is CASSAKTALSYNEQFF. The CDR3 DNA follows: TGTGCCAGCAGCGCCAAGACAGCATTATCCTACAATGAGCAGTTCTTC. The genes are TRBV9 and TRBJ2-1; D might be TRBD1 (5 bases). The length of the CDR3 is 16 residues. CDR1 and CDR2 (germline): SGDLS, YYNGEE. V shed 3 bases and J shed 1 base, with 14 bases lying between them.

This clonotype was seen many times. In DNA, the CDR3 is TGTGCCAGCAGCCCGAGGAAGGGAGCTTGGGGGGCCCTCCACTTT. Amino acids: CASSPRKGAWGALHF. V and J are TRBV7-2 and TRBJ1-6, with D possibly being TRBD1 (5 bases). The CDR3 length is 15 residues. Germline assignment: CDR1 SGHTA and CDR2 FQGNSA. Trimming removed 5 bases at V and 14 bases at J, with 22 bases between.

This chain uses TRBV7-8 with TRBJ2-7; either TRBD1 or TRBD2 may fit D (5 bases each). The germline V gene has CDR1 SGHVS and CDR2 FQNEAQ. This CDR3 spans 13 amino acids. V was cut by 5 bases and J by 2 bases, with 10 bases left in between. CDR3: CASSMGPPYEQYV. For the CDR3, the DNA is TGTGCCAGCAGCATGGGACCCCCCTACGAGCAGTACGTC.

CDR3: CASIGEGGTYSYNEQFF. The CDR3 bases are TGCGCCAGCATAGGGGAGGGCGGGACATACTCCTACAATGAGCAGTTCTTC. The chain links TRBV5-1 to TRBJ2-1; weak D call: TRBD2 (7 bases). The CDR3 has 17 residues. The germline CDR1 and CDR2 sequences are SGHRS and YFSETQ. V lost 6 bases and J 0 bases, leaving 19 bases between the germline ends.

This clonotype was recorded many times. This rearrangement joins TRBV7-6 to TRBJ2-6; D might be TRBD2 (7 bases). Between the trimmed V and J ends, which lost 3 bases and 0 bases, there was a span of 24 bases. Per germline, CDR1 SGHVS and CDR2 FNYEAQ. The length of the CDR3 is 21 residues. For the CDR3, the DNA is TGTGCCAGCAGCTTTAGGGGGGGGTTGACCTACCCCGCCTCTGGGGCCAACGTCCTGACTTTC. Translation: CASSFRGGLTYPASGANVLTF.